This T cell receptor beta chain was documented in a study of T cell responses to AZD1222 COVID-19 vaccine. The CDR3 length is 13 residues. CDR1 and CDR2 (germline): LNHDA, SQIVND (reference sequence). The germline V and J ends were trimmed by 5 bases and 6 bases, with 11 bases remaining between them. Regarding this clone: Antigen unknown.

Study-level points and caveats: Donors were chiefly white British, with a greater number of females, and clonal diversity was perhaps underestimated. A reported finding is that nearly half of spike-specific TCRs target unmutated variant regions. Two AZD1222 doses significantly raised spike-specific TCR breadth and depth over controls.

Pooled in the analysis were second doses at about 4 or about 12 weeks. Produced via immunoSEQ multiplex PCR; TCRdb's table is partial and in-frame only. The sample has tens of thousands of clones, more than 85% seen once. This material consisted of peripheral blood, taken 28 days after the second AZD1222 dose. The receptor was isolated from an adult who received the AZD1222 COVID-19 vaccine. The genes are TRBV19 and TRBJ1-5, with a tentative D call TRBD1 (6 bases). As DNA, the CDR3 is TGTGCCAGTAGTGCACAGGGAAGTCAGCCCCAGCATTTT. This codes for CASSAQGSQPQHF.